The sequence of this T cell receptor beta chain was determined in a study of blood T cell repertoires in COVID-19. Study overall: Nucleic acid was either cDNA or gDNA, and it came from T cells, B-cell-depleted T cells, or PBMCs.

Clones were sequenced by immunoSEQ multiplex PCR, and TCRdb holds only the in-frame ones, with some missing. The profile shows fewer than 250,000 clones, 85% to 90% of them singletons. In germline, CDR1 is SNHLY, CDR2 FYNNEI. This CDR3 spans 16 amino acids. The V segment lost 6 bases and the J segment 3 bases; nucleotides outside the gene matches: 11. Sequenced material: peripheral blood. This receptor was obtained from a man aged 30 to 45 with COVID-19, enrolled during active disease. V usage is TRBV2 and J usage is TRBJ1-5, with 7 bases lining up with TRBD1. The CDR3 nucleotides are TGTGCCAGCAGAGTCCCGGGACAGTCAGTCAATCAGCCCCAGCATTTT. Translated, it gives CASRVPGQSVNQPQHF.